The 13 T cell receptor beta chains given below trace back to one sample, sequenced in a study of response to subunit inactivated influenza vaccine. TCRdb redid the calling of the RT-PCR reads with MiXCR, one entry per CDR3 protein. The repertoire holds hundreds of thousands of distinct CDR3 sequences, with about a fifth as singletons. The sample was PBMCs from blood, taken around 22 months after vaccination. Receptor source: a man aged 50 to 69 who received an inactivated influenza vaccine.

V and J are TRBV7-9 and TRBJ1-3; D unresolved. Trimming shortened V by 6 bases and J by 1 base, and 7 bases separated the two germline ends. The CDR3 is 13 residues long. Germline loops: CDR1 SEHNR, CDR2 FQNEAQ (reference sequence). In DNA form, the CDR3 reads TGTGCCAGCAGATCAGGATCTGGAAACACCATATATTTT. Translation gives CASRSGSGNTIYF. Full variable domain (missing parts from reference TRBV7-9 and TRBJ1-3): DTGVSQNPRHKITKRGQNVTFRCDPISEHNRLYWYRQTLGQGPEFLTYFQNEAQLEKSRLLSDRFSAERPKGSFSTLEIQRTEQGDSAMYLCASRSGSGNTIYFGEGSWLTVV.

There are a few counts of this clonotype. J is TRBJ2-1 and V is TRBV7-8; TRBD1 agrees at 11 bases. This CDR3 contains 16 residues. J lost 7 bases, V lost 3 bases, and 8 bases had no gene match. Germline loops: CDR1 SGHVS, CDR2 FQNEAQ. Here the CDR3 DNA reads TGTGCCAGCAGCTTCTCCCGGGACAGGGGGGGTAATGAGCAGTTCTTC. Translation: CASSFSRDRGGNEQFF. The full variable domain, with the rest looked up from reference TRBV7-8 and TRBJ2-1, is GAGVSQSPRYKVAKRGQDVALRCDPISGHVSLFWYQQALGQGPEFLTYFQNEAQLDKSGLPSDRFFAERPEGSVSTLKIQRTQQEDSAVYLCASSFSRDRGGNEQFFGPGTRLTVL.

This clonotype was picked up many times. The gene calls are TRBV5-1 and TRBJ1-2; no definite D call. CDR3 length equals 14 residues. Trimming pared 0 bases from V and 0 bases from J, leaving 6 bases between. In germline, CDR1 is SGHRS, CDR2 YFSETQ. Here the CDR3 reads CASSLDRTNYGYTF. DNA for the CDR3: TGCGCCAGCAGCTTGGACAGAACTAACTATGGCTACACCTTC. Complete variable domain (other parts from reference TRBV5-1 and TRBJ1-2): KAGVTQTPRYLIKTRGQQVTLSCSPISGHRSVSWYQQTPGQGLQFLFEYFSETQRNKGNFPGRFSGRQFSNSRSEMNVSTLELGDSALYLCASSLDRTNYGYTFGSGTRLTVV.

For the CDR3, the DNA is TGTGCCAGCAGCCAAGGGGGGGTACAGGGTCGAAGGAACACTGAAGCTTTCTTT. It specifies CASSQGGVQGRRNTEAFF. The genes are TRBV3-1 and TRBJ1-1; D may be TRBD1 (6 bases). Germline V CDR1 and CDR2: LGHDT, YNNKEL (reference sequence). The CDR3 runs 18 residues. Between the trimmed V and J ends, which lost 1 base and 1 base, there was a span of 19 bases.

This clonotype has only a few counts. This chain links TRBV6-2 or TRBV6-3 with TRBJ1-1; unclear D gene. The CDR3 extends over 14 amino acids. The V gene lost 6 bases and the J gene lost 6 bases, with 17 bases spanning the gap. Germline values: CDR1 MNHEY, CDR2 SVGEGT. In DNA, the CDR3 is TGTGCCAGCAGAGGTCCGGAGGGCTTGGCTGAAGCTTTCTTT. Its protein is CASRGPEGLAEAFF.

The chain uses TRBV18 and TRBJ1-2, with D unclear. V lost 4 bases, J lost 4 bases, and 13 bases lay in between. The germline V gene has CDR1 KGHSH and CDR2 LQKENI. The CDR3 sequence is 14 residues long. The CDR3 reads CASSLRTDSYGYTF. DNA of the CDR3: TGTGCCAGCTCACTAAGGACCGACTCCTATGGCTACACCTTC.

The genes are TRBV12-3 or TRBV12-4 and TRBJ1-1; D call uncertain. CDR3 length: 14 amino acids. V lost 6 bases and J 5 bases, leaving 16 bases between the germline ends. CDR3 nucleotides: TGTGCCAGCAGGGCGACCTACGGGGTTACTGAAGCTTTCTTT. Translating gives CASRATYGVTEAFF.

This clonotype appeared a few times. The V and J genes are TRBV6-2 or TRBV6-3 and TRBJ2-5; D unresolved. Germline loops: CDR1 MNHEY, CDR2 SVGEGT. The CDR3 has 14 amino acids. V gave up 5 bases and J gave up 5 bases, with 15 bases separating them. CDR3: CASSTRPQVETQYF. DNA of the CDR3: TGTGCCAGCAGTACCCGGCCCCAAGTGGAGACCCAGTACTTC.

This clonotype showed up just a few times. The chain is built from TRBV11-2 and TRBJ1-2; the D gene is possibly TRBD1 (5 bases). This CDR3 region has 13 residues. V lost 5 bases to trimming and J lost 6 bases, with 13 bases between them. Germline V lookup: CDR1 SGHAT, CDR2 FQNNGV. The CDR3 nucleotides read TGTGCCAGCAGCGCGAACTCAGGGCATGGCTACACCTTC. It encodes CASSANSGHGYTF.

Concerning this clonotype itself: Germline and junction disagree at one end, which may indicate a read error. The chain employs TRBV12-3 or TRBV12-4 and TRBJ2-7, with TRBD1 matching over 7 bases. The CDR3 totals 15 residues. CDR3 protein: CATLLGQRAPYEQYF. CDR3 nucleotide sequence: TGTGCCACCTTATTGGGACAGCGTGCGCCCTACGAGCAGTACTTT.

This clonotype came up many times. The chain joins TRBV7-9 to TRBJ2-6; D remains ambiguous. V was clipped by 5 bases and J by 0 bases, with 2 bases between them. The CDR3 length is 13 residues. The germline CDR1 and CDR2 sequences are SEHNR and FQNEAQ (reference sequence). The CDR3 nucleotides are TGTGCCAGCAGCCCCTCTGGGGCCAACGTCCTGACTTTC. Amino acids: CASSPSGANVLTF.

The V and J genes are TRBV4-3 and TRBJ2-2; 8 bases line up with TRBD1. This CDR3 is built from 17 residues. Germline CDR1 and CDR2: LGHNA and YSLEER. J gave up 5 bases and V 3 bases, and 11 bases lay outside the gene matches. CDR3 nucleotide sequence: TGCGCCAGCAGCCACTCAGGCGGACAGGGTTGGACCGGGGAGCTGTTTTTT. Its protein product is CASSHSGGQGWTGELFF.

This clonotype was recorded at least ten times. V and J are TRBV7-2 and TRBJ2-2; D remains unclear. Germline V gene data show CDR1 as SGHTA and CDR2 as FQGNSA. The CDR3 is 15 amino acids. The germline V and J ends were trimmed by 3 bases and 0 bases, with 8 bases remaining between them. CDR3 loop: CASSFSSTNTGELFF. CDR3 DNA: TGTGCCAGCAGCTTTAGCTCGACGAACACCGGGGAGCTGTTTTTT.